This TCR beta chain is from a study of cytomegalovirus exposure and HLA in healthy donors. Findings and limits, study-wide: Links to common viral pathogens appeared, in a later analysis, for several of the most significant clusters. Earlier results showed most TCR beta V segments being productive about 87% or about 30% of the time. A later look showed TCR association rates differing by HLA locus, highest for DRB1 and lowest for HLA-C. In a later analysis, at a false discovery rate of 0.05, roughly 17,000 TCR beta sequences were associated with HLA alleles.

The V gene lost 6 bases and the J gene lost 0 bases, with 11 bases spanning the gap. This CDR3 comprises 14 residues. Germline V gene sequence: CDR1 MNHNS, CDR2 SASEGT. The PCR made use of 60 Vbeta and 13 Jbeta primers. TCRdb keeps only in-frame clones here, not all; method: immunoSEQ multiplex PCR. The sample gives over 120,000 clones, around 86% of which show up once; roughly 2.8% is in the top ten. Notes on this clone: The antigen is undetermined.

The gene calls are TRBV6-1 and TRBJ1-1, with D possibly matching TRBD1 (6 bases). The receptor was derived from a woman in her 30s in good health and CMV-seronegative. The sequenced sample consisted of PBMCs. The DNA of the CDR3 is TGTGCCAGCAGCTCGGACAGAGTGAACACTGAAGCTTTCTTT. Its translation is CASSSDRVNTEAFF.